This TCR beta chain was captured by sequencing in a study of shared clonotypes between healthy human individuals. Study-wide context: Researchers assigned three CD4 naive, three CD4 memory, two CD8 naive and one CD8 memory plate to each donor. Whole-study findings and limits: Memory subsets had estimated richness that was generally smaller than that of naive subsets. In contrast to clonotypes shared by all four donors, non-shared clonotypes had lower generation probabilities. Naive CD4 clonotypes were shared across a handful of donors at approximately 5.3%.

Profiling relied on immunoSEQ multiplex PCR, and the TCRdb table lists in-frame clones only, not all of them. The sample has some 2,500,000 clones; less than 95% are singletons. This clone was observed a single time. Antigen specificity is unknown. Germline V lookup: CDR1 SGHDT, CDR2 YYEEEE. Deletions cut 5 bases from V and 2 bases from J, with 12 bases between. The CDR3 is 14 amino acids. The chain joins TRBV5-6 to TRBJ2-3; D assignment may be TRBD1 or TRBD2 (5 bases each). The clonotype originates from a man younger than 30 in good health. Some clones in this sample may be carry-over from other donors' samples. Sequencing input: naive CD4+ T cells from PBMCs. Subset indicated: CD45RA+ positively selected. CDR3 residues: CASRYRDATDTQYF. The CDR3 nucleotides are TGTGCCAGCAGATACCGGGACGCCACAGATACGCAGTATTTT. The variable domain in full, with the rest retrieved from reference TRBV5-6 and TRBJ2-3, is DAGVTQSPTHLIKTRGQQVTLRCSPKSGHDTVSWYQQALGQGPQFIFQYYEEEERQRGNFPDRFSGHQFPNYSSELNVNALLLGDSALYLCASRYRDATDTQYFGPGTRLTVL.